The 18 T cell receptor beta chains listed next were all sequenced from one sample in a study of spatial heterogeneity in lung cancer. TCRdb reanalysed the 5' RACE reads using MiXCR and keeps one entry per CDR3 protein. This table holds around 89,000 distinct CDR3 sequences, roughly 12% found once. Stated time point: sample taken at primary tumor resection. Whole RNA obtained from tumor, nontumor lung or frozen PBMC underwent sequencing without sorting. The material sequenced was PBMCs, taken at surgery. These receptors came from a male donor with early-stage non-small cell lung cancer.

The chain links TRBV7-2 to TRBJ2-6; unclear D gene. The germline gives CDR1 SGHTA, CDR2 FQGNSA. The CDR3 covers 17 residues. The V end lost 1 base, the J end lost 0 bases, and 10 bases lay between the germline ends. CDR3 region: CASSLGPLGSGANVLTF. The CDR3, as DNA: TGTGCCAGCAGCTTAGGGCCCCTAGGCTCTGGGGCCAACGTCCTGACTTTC.

This clonotype was observed a few times. V gene TRBV20-1 combines with J gene TRBJ1-2; D is possibly TRBD1 (5 bases). The CDR3 is made up of 13 amino acids. V was clipped by 1 base and J by 4 bases, with 10 bases between them. Looked up from germline, CDR1 is DFQATT and CDR2 is SNEGSKA (reference sequence). The CDR3 coding sequence is TGCAGTGCTAGAGCTTGGGACGGCTATGGCTACACCTTC. It specifies CSARAWDGYGYTF.

Turning to this clonotype: Germline is not matched at one junction end, which may reflect a read error. The rearrangement links TRBV20-1 to TRBJ2-3, with 9 bases identical to TRBD2. The germline V gene encodes CDR1 DFQATT and CDR2 SNEGSKA (reference sequence). The CDR3 spans 14 residues. The CDR3 loop is CSAGPGTSTDTQYF. The DNA of the CDR3 is TGCAGTGCTGGCCCAGGGACTAGCACCGATACGCAGTATTTT.

The sample holds a few counts of this clonotype. The chain combines TRBV4-3 with TRBJ2-7; a weak D match, TRBD2 (6 bases). CDR1 is LGHNA, CDR2 YSLEER, per germline. V was shortened by 0 bases and J by 5 bases, with 14 bases between the two germline ends. The length of the CDR3 is 15 residues. CDR3 bases: TGCGCCAGCAGCCAAGAGGGGGGTGGTGGAGACGAGCAGTACTTC. Amino acids: CASSQEGGGGDEQYF.

In its sample, this clonotype was seen a few times. The chain is built from TRBV2 and TRBJ2-3, with 9 nucleotides matching TRBD2. V shed 5 bases and J 3 bases; nucleotides not matched to a gene: 6. From germline, CDR1 is SNHLY and CDR2 FYNNEI. The CDR3 extends over 15 amino acids. In DNA, the CDR3 is TGTGCCAGCAGTTTCGAAAGCGGGAGGACAGATACGCAGTATTTT. Its protein is CASSFESGRTDTQYF. The full variable domain, its missing parts supplied by reference TRBV2 and TRBJ2-3, is EPEVTQTPSHQVTQMGQEVILRCVPISNHLYFYWYRQILGQKVEFLVSFYNNEISEKSEIFDDQFSVERPDGSNFTLKIRSTKLEDSAMYFCASSFESGRTDTQYFGPGTRLTVL.

The V and J genes are TRBV2 and TRBJ2-7; D may be TRBD1 (5 bases). The CDR3 covers 16 residues. V shed 5 bases and J shed 0 bases, with 17 bases lying between them. CDR1 and CDR2 from the germline V gene are SNHLY and FYNNEI. CDR3 residues: CASSWSTDKSSYEQYF. In DNA form, the CDR3 reads TGTGCCAGCAGTTGGTCGACAGACAAGAGCTCCTACGAGCAGTACTTC.

As for this clonotype: Germline and junction disagree at one end, which may indicate a read error. The chain carries TRBV28 and TRBJ1-5; D remains unclear. The V gene's germline CDR1 is MDHEN and CDR2 SYDVKM. This CDR3 is 12 amino acids long. The CDR3 bases are TGTGCCAGCATCCAGAACAATCAGCCCCGGCATTTT. Residues: CASIQNNQPRHF.

The genes are TRBV14 and TRBJ2-6; TRBD2 matches 8 bases. CDR1 is SGHDN and CDR2 is FVKESK in the germline V gene. This CDR3 spans 16 amino acids. V was pared by 4 bases and J by 4 bases, with 6 bases of the junction left unmatched. This chain's CDR3 is CASSPGGPWGANVLTF. In DNA form, the CDR3 reads TGTGCCAGCAGCCCGGGAGGGCCGTGGGGGGCCAACGTCCTGACTTTC.

This clonotype occurred a few times. The J gene is TRBJ2-2, the V gene TRBV29-1; D is unclear. Per the germline V gene, CDR1 is SQVTM and CDR2 is ANQGSEA. The CDR3 contains 15 residues. V shed 6 bases and J shed 5 bases, with 19 bases lying between them. The CDR3 DNA is TGCAGCGTAATCCCCACCACGCAGCCTACCGGGGAGCTGTTTTTT. Protein sequence: CSVIPTTQPTGELFF.

This clonotype was found many times. The chain carries TRBV29-1 and TRBJ1-2; 10 nucleotides agree with TRBD1. V lost 6 bases to trimming and J lost 3 bases; unmatched junction nucleotides: 4. The germline gives CDR1 SQVTM, CDR2 ANQGSEA. The CDR3 runs 13 residues. The CDR3 DNA is TGCAGCGTCAGACAGGGGGCTGACTATGGCTACACCTTC. Translated: CSVRQGADYGYTF.

This clonotype was detected ten times or more. The chain recombines TRBV5-1 with TRBJ2-2, with D perhaps TRBD1 (6 bases). With 2 bases removed from V and 4 bases from J, the gap between germline ends came to 9 bases. Germline CDR1 and CDR2: SGHRS and YFSETQ. The CDR3 extends over 14 amino acids. The CDR3 nucleotides read TGCGCCAGCAGCTTAGACAGGTCCACCGGGGAGCTGTTTTTT. It encodes CASSLDRSTGELFF. Using reference TRBV5-1 and TRBJ2-2 for the parts outside the CDR3, the full variable domain is KAGVTQTPRYLIKTRGQQVTLSCSPISGHRSVSWYQQTPGQGLQFLFEYFSETQRNKGNFPGRFSGRQFSNSRSEMNVSTLELGDSALYLCASSLDRSTGELFFGEGSRLTVL.

This clonotype appeared many times. The V and J genes are TRBV7-9 and TRBJ1-4, with TRBD1 as a possible D gene (5 bases). V lost 7 bases and J 8 bases, leaving 20 bases between the germline ends. The CDR3 totals 15 residues. CDR1 and CDR2 from the germline V gene are SEHNR and FQNEAQ (reference sequence). The CDR3 sequence is CASNPGASKGEKLFF. The CDR3 nucleotides read TGTGCCAGCAACCCTGGGGCCAGCAAAGGAGAAAAACTGTTTTTT.

This clonotype was detected only a few times. The chain employs TRBV25-1 and TRBJ1-2; no reliable D call. Germline-derived CDR1 and CDR2 are MGHDK and SYGVNS. V was cut by 5 bases and J by 4 bases, with 11 bases left in between. The CDR3 runs 13 residues. DNA for the CDR3: TGTGCCAGCAGTCCGCAGGCCGGCTATGGCTACACCTTC. Protein sequence: CASSPQAGYGYTF.

This clonotype was seen a single time. The rearrangement uses TRBV6-5 and TRBJ2-7; TRBD2 agrees at 9 bases. The length of the CDR3 is 16 residues. J gave up 2 bases and V 5 bases, and 10 bases lay outside the gene matches. Germline loops: CDR1 MNHEY, CDR2 SVGAGI. The CDR3 nucleotides are TGTGCCAGCAGTCGACTTAGCGGGAGTTCCCCCTACGAGCAGTACTTC. It is translated as CASSRLSGSSPYEQYF.

This clonotype appeared many times. V usage is TRBV5-1 and J usage is TRBJ2-1; D possibly corresponds to TRBD2 (5 bases). Trimming took 0 bases from V and 5 from J, leaving 12 bases between them. This CDR3 spans 15 amino acids. CDR1 and CDR2 (germline): SGHRS, YFSETQ. Written as DNA, the CDR3 is TGCGCCAGCAGCTTGGAGGTTAGCGAGAACAATGAGCAGTTCTTC. It translates to CASSLEVSENNEQFF.

Turning to this clonotype: A much larger clone is a single base away; this may be a read error. Because the CDR3 is missing its conserved closing phenylalanine or tryptophan, this is likely a read error. CDR3 nucleotides: TGTGCCAGCAGTTACTCCCGAAAGGGGAGGGCGAACACTGAAGCTTTCCTT. As protein: CASSYSRKGRANTEAFL. The V call is TRBV6-7, the J call TRBJ1-1; possibly TRBD1 for D (5 bases). TRBV6-7 carries the ORF label, with uncertain function. CDR3 length equals 17 residues. V dropped 0 bases and J dropped 1 base, with 15 bases sitting between them.

The chain joins TRBV29-1 to TRBJ2-5; 7 positions match TRBD2. After removal of 0 bases from V and 2 bases from J, the junction contained 3 bases not matched to a gene. There are 14 residues in the CDR3. Germline CDR1 SQVTM, CDR2 ANQGSEA. The CDR3 sequence is CSVEDRTRQETQYF. CDR3 bases: TGCAGCGTTGAAGATAGGACTAGGCAAGAGACCCAGTACTTC.

This clonotype was seen at least ten times. The genes are TRBV29-1 and TRBJ2-2, with D maybe TRBD1 (5 bases). CDR1 is SQVTM, CDR2 ANQGSEA, per germline. The CDR3 runs to 16 residues. Trimming left V 5 bases short and J 4 bases short, with 20 bases between. The CDR3 DNA reads as TGCAGCGTTTCCATTGGGGCCTTACGTGGCACCGGGGAGCTGTTTTTT. Amino acid sequence: CSVSIGALRGTGELFF.